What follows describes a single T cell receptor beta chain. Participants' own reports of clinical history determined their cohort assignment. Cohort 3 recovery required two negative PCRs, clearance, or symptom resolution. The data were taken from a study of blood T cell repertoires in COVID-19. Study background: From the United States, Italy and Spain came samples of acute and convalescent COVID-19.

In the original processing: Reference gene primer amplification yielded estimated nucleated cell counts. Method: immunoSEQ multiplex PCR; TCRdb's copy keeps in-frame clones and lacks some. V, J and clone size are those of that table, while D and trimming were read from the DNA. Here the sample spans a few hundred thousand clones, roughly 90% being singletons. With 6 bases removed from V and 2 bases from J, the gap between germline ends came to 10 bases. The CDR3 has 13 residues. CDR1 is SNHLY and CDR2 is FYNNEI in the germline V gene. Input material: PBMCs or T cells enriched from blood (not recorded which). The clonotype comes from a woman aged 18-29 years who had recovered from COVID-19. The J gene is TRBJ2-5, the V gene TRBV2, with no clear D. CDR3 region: CASSQQIQETQYF. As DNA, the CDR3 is TGTGCCAGCAGCCAACAGATACAAGAGACCCAGTACTTC. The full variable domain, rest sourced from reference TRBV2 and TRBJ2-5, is EPEVTQTPSHQVTQMGQEVILRCVPISNHLYFYWYRQILGQKVEFLVSFYNNEISEKSEIFDDQFSVERPDGSNFTLKIRSTKLEDSAMYFCASSQQIQETQYFGPGTRLLVL.